Below are 32 T cell receptor beta chains sequenced from a single sample in a study of CD8+CD57+ T cells in acquired aplastic anemia. The study profiled TCR beta VDJ and CDR3 using genomic DNA as template. MiXCR, run by TCRdb on the reads, gives a single entry per CDR3 protein. Altogether 250,000 to 300,000 distinct CDR3 sequences are present, roughly half being singletons, with the ten largest covering 7.5% to 9%. Material for sequencing was sorted CD4+, CD8+, or CD8+CD57+ T cells (not recorded which) from PBMCs. The receptors here all came from a human donor with severe aplastic anemia or a healthy control (not recorded which).

This clonotype was seen repeatedly, ten times or more. The V call is TRBV20-1, the J call TRBJ1-3; D call uncertain. From germline, CDR1 is DFQATT and CDR2 SNEGSKA (reference sequence). V was pared by 6 bases and J by 8 bases, with 11 bases between. This CDR3 is built from 11 residues. CDR3 in amino acids: CSASGRDTIYF. In nucleotides, the CDR3 is TGCAGTGCCTCTGGGAGGGACACCATATATTTT.

This clonotype was counted ten times or more. The junction does not match germline at one end; this may be a read error. The chain has TRBV5-6 and TRBJ1-2; D is perhaps TRBD1 (5 bases). The CDR3 totals 14 residues. Germline loops: CDR1 SGHDT, CDR2 YYEEEE. CDR3 nucleotide sequence: TGTGCCAGCAGCTTGTACTCTCCGACAGAGGGGACCTTCTTC. This translates into CASSLYSPTEGTFF.

Points on this clonotype: The junction shows a germline mismatch at one end, possibly a read error. The chain has TRBV10-3 and TRBJ1-2; tentatively, D is TRBD1 (6 bases). The CDR3 contains 14 residues. CDR1 ENHRY and CDR2 SYGVKD come from the germline V gene. The CDR3 sequence: CVISEDRSERGYTF. As DNA, the CDR3 is TGTGTCATCAGTGAGGACAGATCCGAGAGAGGCTACACCTTC.

This clonotype appeared many times. One end of the junction fails to match germline, which may point to a read error. The chain combines TRBV10-3 with TRBJ1-5; 7 bases agree with TRBD1. This CDR3 spans 13 amino acids. In germline, CDR1 is ENHRY, CDR2 SYGVKD. The CDR3: CAIGEGLGQLQHF. DNA of the CDR3: TGTGCCATCGGAGAGGGGCTGGGACAGCTCCAGCATTTT.

This clonotype was counted a few times. This sequence joins TRBV15 and TRBJ2-7; 7 bases map to TRBD2. The CDR3 spans 14 residues. Germline V CDR1 and CDR2: LNHNV, YYDKDF (reference sequence). The V segment lost 3 bases and the J segment 5 bases; nucleotides outside the gene matches: 7. CDR3 in DNA: TGTGCCACCAGCAGCTTGTGGCGGGGGAACGAGCAGTACTTC. This sequence encodes CATSSLWRGNEQYF.

The chain is built from TRBV7-9 and TRBJ2-1, with a tentative D call TRBD1 (6 bases). The CDR3 spans 15 residues. Germline V gives CDR1 SEHNR, CDR2 FQNEAQ (reference sequence). V shed 3 bases and J shed 7 bases, with 16 bases lying between them. The CDR3 sequence: CASSFKSTGTNEQFF. The CDR3 DNA sequence: TGTGCCAGCAGCTTCAAGTCCACAGGGACGAATGAGCAGTTCTTC. Using reference TRBV7-9 and TRBJ2-1 for the parts outside the CDR3, the full variable domain is DTGVSQNPRHKITKRGQNVTFRCDPISEHNRLYWYRQTLGQGPEFLTYFQNEAQLEKSRLLSDRFSAERPKGSFSTLEIQRTEQGDSAMYLCASSFKSTGTNEQFFGPGTRLTVL.

The J gene is TRBJ2-5, the V gene TRBV7-2; either TRBD1 or TRBD2 may fit D (5 bases each). Germline values: CDR1 SGHTA, CDR2 FQGNSA. V lost 2 bases and J lost 5, with 15 bases in between. The CDR3 covers 15 residues. CDR3 sequence reads: CASSLFGTASETQYF. CDR3 bases: TGTGCCAGCAGCTTATTCGGGACCGCGTCGGAGACCCAGTACTTC.

The chain couples TRBV19 to TRBJ1-6, with a weak D call TRBD1 (5 bases). Germline assignment: CDR1 LNHDA and CDR2 SQIVND (reference sequence). There are 15 residues in the CDR3. Trimming stripped 5 bases from V and 2 bases from J, with 10 bases between. The CDR3 DNA reads TGTGCCAGTAGTGCAGGGTTCGCCTATAATTCACCCCTCCACTTT. It yields the protein CASSAGFAYNSPLHF.

The V call is TRBV7-3, the J call TRBJ2-3; 7 bases align to TRBD1. This CDR3 is built from 14 residues. Trimming cost V 5 bases and J 4 bases; bases outside gene matches: 6. The V gene's germline CDR1 is SGHTA and CDR2 FQGTGA. The CDR3, as DNA: TGTGCCAGCAGCCAAACCCAGGGGGCAGATACGCAGTATTTT. Its protein product is CASSQTQGADTQYF.

This rearrangement joins TRBV25-1 to TRBJ1-2, with D possibly being TRBD1 (6 bases). The V end was cut by 3 bases, the J end by 8 bases, with 13 bases between. The germline V gene encodes CDR1 MGHDK and CDR2 SYGVNS. CDR3 size: 13 residues. CDR3 sequence (DNA): TGTGCCAGCAGTGATGAGGGGGTTTGGGGCTACACCTTC. Translated: CASSDEGVWGYTF.

This clonotype was detected a few times. This chain joins TRBV24-1 and TRBJ2-2; a possible D gene is TRBD1 (6 bases). Germline loops: CDR1 KGHDR, CDR2 SFDVKD. There are 14 residues in the CDR3. V shed 3 bases and J shed 4 bases, with 8 bases lying between them. In nucleotides, the CDR3 is TGTGCCACCAGTGATCGAGGGGGCACCGGGGAGCTGTTTTTT. It is translated as CATSDRGGTGELFF.

CDR3 region: CASSGTGVRSPLHF. The CDR3 coding sequence is TGTGCCAGCAGCGGAACAGGGGTTCGGTCACCCCTCCACTTT. The chain employs TRBV9 and TRBJ1-6, with TRBD1 matching 7 bases. This CDR3 contains 14 residues. Germline loops: CDR1 SGDLS, CDR2 YYNGEE. V gave up 3 bases and J gave up 10 bases; unmatched junction bases: 7.

The chain combines TRBV27 with TRBJ2-7, with TRBD2 matching 9 bases. The V and J ends lost 2 bases and 4 bases, in that order; junction bases with no gene match: 6. Per the germline V gene, CDR1 is MNHEY and CDR2 is SMNVEV (reference sequence). This CDR3 is built from 15 residues. The CDR3 is CASSLLSLAGYEQYF. The CDR3 DNA follows: TGTGCCAGCAGTTTACTCTCTCTAGCGGGGTACGAGCAGTACTTC.

The chain is built from TRBV7-6 and TRBJ2-2; a possible D gene is TRBD2 (6 bases). The CDR3 consists of 14 residues. V dropped 6 bases and J dropped 0 bases, with 8 bases sitting between them. Germline CDR1 is SGHVS and CDR2 is FNYEAQ. CDR3 DNA sequence: TGTGCCAGCAGGGGGGGACCGAACACCGGGGAGCTGTTTTTT. This sequence encodes CASRGGPNTGELFF.

This clonotype was counted at least ten times. The chain links TRBV15 to TRBJ2-6, with D uncertain. The germline gives CDR1 LNHNV, CDR2 YYDKDF (reference sequence). The V end lost 0 bases, the J end lost 8 bases, and 5 bases lay between the germline ends. This CDR3 region has 13 residues. As DNA, the CDR3 is TGTGCCACCAGCAGAGATGTATCCAACGTCCTGACTTTC. This codes for CATSRDVSNVLTF.

The V call is TRBV10-3, the J call TRBJ2-7; 10 nucleotides align to TRBD1. The germline CDR1 and CDR2 sequences are ENHRY and SYGVKD. V gave up 6 bases and J gave up 2 bases; unmatched junction bases: 4. CDR3 length equals 14 residues. DNA for the CDR3: TGTGCCATCAGGGTGGGACAGGGGACCTACGAGCAGTACTTC. Amino acids: CAIRVGQGTYEQYF.

This clonotype was observed at least ten times. This chain links TRBV7-3 with TRBJ1-1; D unresolved. Trimming removed 1 base from V and 5 bases from J, with 8 bases in between. The CDR3 covers 13 residues. Germline CDR1 and CDR2: SGHTA and FQGTGA. The chain's CDR3 is CASSLKGLTEAFF. The CDR3 DNA follows: TGTGCCAGCAGCTTAAAGGGTTTGACTGAAGCTTTCTTT.

This clonotype appeared once. J is TRBJ2-1 and V is TRBV29-1; the match to TRBD2 covers 10 bases. Germline V gene sequence: CDR1 SQVTM, CDR2 ANQGSEA. J gave up 4 bases and V 7 bases, and 4 bases lay outside the gene matches. The CDR3 extends over 13 amino acids. The CDR3 DNA reads TGCAGCGCGAGCGGGAGGGGGTACAATGAGCAGTTCTTC. Translated, it gives CSASGRGYNEQFF.

This rearrangement joins TRBV30 to TRBJ1-3, with D unclear. Germline V CDR1 and CDR2: GTSNPN, SVGIG (reference sequence). V was pared by 7 bases and J by 0 bases, with 10 bases between. The CDR3 has 13 amino acids. CDR3 sequence: CALDLYSGNTIYF. The DNA for the CDR3 is TGTGCCTTAGACCTCTACTCTGGAAACACCATATATTTT. Full variable domain (remainder filled in from reference TRBV30 and TRBJ1-3): SQTIHQWPATLVQPVGSPLSLECTVEGTSNPNLYWYRQAAGRGLQLLFYSVGIGQISSEVPQNLSASRPQDRQFILSSKKLLLSDSGFYLCALDLYSGNTIYFGEGSWLTVV.

This chain links TRBV7-9 with TRBJ1-1; D unresolved. This CDR3 spans 13 amino acids. Trimming stripped 1 base from V and 6 bases from J, with 9 bases between. The germline gives CDR1 SEHNR, CDR2 FQNEAQ (reference sequence). CDR3 nucleotides: TGTGCCAGCAGCTTAGGTGGGTCCTCTGAAGCTTTCTTT. It specifies CASSLGGSSEAFF.

This clonotype occurred a few times. The V gene is TRBV9, the J gene TRBJ2-1; no clear D gene. This CDR3 is 15 amino acids long. Germline CDR1 and CDR2: SGDLS and YYNGEE. The germline V and J ends were trimmed by 3 bases and 1 base, with 11 bases remaining between them. CDR3 region: CASSELGGSYNEQFF. The CDR3 DNA sequence: TGTGCCAGCAGCGAGCTTGGCGGATCCTACAATGAGCAGTTCTTC.

On this clonotype: Germline is not matched at one junction end, which may reflect a read error. The gene calls are TRBV24-1 and TRBJ2-5; TRBD2 agrees at 7 bases. From germline, CDR1 is KGHDR and CDR2 SFDVKD. The CDR3 sequence is 13 residues long. CDR3 amino acids: CATSVVGRETKYF. The CDR3 DNA sequence: TGTGCCACCAGTGTGGTAGGGCGGGAGACCAAGTACTTC.

This clonotype showed up just once. The V and J genes are TRBV7-2 and TRBJ2-5; D possibly matches TRBD1 or TRBD2 (5 bases each). Trimming removed 6 bases from V and 4 bases from J, with 15 bases in between. This CDR3 has 14 residues. Looked up from germline, CDR1 is SGHTA and CDR2 is FQGNSA. The CDR3 coding sequence is TGTGCCAGCAGGATAGTGGGGGAAGGAGAGACCCAGTACTTC. It yields the protein CASRIVGEGETQYF. Supplemented by reference TRBV7-2 and TRBJ2-5, the full variable domain reads GAGVSQSPSNKVTEKGKDVELRCDPISGHTALYWYRQSLGQGLEFLIYFQGNSAPDKSGLPSDRFSAERTGGSVSTLTIQRTQQEDSAVYLCASRIVGEGETQYFGPGTRLLVL.

This chain uses TRBV6-1 with TRBJ1-2; a possible D gene is TRBD1 (5 bases). The CDR3 has 14 residues. CDR1 is MNHNS, CDR2 SASEGT, per germline. Trimming took off 8 bases at V and 5 bases at J, with 18 bases between the two ends. The DNA of the CDR3 is TGTGCCAGCGACCGACCGGGGGTATGGTATGGCTACACCTTC. It encodes CASDRPGVWYGYTF.

V gene TRBV7-6 combines with J gene TRBJ1-3; D is perhaps TRBD1 (6 bases). V lost 8 bases and J lost 0, with 8 bases in between. Germline assignment: CDR1 SGHVS and CDR2 FNYEAQ. The CDR3 covers 13 residues. As DNA, the CDR3 is TGTGCCAGCGGACAGTACTCTGGAAACACCATATATTTT. Protein product: CASGQYSGNTIYF.

This clonotype was recorded a few times. The rearrangement uses TRBV20-1 and TRBJ2-7; TRBD2 matches at 7 bases. V shed 1 base and J 3 bases; nucleotides not matched to a gene: 3. CDR3 length: 13 residues. Per germline, CDR1 DFQATT and CDR2 SNEGSKA (reference sequence). The DNA for the CDR3 is TGCAGTGCTAGAGGGGAGGGACGCTACGAGCAGTACTTC. Protein product: CSARGEGRYEQYF.

The chain uses TRBV19 and TRBJ1-1, with 8 bases identical to TRBD1. The CDR3 runs to 14 residues. Trimming took 7 bases from V and 4 from J; bases not matched to a gene: 8. CDR1 and CDR2 (germline): LNHDA, SQIVND (reference sequence). The CDR3 loop is CASKGTGRSTEAFF. CDR3 nucleotide sequence: TGTGCCAGTAAAGGGACAGGCAGATCCACTGAAGCTTTCTTT.

This chain joins TRBV7-9 and TRBJ2-2; TRBD1 is a possible D gene (6 bases). Trimming removed 1 base at V and 6 bases at J, with 9 bases between. The CDR3 length is 14 residues. The germline CDR1 and CDR2 sequences are SEHNR and FQNEAQ (reference sequence). The CDR3 region has the DNA TGTGCCAGCAGCTTAGTCAGGGGCGCCGGGGAGCTGTTTTTT. This encodes CASSLVRGAGELFF.

In regard to this clonotype: A much larger clone is a single base away; this may be a read error. This chain connects TRBV11-2 to TRBJ2-4; maybe TRBD2 (6 bases). Germline V gene lookup returns CDR1 SGHAT and CDR2 FQNNGV. The CDR3 runs 14 residues. CDR3 nucleotides: TGTGCCAGCAGGGCGGGACCGAGCACAAACATTCGGTACTTC. Its protein product is CASRAGPSTNIRYF.

This clonotype was observed a handful of times. V usage is TRBV20-1 and J usage is TRBJ2-7; D unresolved. The CDR3 has 14 amino acids. Germline V CDR1 and CDR2: DFQATT, SNEGSKA (reference sequence). V lost 3 bases, J lost 2 bases, and 14 bases lay in between. CDR3 loop: CSASLAGFAYEQYF. DNA of the CDR3: TGCAGTGCTAGTTTAGCTGGGTTTGCCTACGAGCAGTACTTC.

The sample holds many counts of this clonotype. V is TRBV30 and J is TRBJ1-1; D is possibly TRBD1 (6 bases). CDR3 length: 12 amino acids. V was cut by 5 bases and J by 5 bases, with 12 bases left in between. Germline loops: CDR1 GTSNPN, CDR2 SVGIG (reference sequence). The CDR3 sequence: CAWAQGSTEAFF. In DNA form, the CDR3 reads TGTGCCTGGGCTCAGGGGAGTACTGAAGCTTTCTTT.

The chain couples TRBV7-6 to TRBJ1-5; D gene ambiguous. This CDR3 region has 13 residues. Germline-derived CDR1 and CDR2 are SGHVS and FNYEAQ. Trimming stripped 0 bases from V and 7 bases from J, with 7 bases between. CDR3 coding DNA: TGTGCCAGCAGCTTAGCGAGAAGCCAGCCCCAGCATTTT. The encoded protein is CASSLARSQPQHF.